This entry concerns a single T cell receptor beta chain. Its antigen is not known. A much larger clone differs from this one at a single base, so this may be a read error. Because the CDR3 is missing its conserved closing phenylalanine or tryptophan, this is likely a read error. The data are from a study of regulatory T cells in long-lasting Graves disease. At the level of the study: Persistent Graves' disease denoted over 5 years of antithyroid drugs plus positive TSH receptor antibodies.

Findings and limits, study-wide: Whereas roughly 1,000 public clonotypes were shared by new patients, persistent patients shared more, at a few thousand. With a small sample size, accuracy may have been reduced.

The time point denotes: persistent/refractory GD, antithyroid drugs over 5 years with positive TRAb. PBMC-extracted RNA yielded the TCR library. Graves' disease diagnoses used American Thyroid Association guidelines. Researchers made TCR beta libraries by using iRepertoire HTBI primers and running Arm-PCR on CDR3 regions. TCRdb reprocessed the multiplex PCR reads with MiXCR, giving one entry per CDR3 protein. The data show roughly 700,000 distinct CDR3 sequences, with approximately 29% seen just once and 40% to 55% held by the top ten. The clonotype was recovered from a female donor with Graves disease. Sequences were derived from peripheral blood mononuclear cells (PBMCs), sampled when the disease was refractory, from a patient treated with antithyroid drugs.

This CDR3 is CASKTNTEAFS. The CDR3 coding sequence is TGTGCCAGCAAGACGAACACTGAAGCTTTCTCT. This sequence joins TRBV27 and TRBJ1-1; D gene uncertain. The germline V gene has CDR1 MNHEY and CDR2 SMNVEV (reference sequence). V lost 7 bases to trimming and J lost 1 base, with 4 bases between them. The CDR3 spans 11 residues.